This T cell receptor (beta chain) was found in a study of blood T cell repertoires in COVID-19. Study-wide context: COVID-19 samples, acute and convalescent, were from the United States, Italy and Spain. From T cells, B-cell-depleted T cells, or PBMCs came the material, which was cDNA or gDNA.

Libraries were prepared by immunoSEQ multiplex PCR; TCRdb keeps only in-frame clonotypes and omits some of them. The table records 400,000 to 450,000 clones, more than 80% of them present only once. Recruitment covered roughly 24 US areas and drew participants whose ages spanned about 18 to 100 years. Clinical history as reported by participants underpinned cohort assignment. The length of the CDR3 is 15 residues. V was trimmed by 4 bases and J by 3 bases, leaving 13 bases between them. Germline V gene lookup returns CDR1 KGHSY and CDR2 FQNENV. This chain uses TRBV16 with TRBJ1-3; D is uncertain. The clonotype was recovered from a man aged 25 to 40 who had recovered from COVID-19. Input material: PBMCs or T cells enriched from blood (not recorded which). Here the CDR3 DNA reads TGTGCCAGCAGCCCCACGGCGGGGAGTGGAAACACCATATATTTT. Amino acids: CASSPTAGSGNTIYF.